The sequence of this T cell receptor (beta chain) was determined in a study of T cells in localized non-small cell lung cancer (dated by TCRdb to about 2020). For the study in its entirety: Comparing tumors with uninvolved tumor-adjacent lungs, the study looked at the T cell repertoires of approximately 250 patients with early-stage NSCLC. Of the NSCLC patients, approximately 130 were male and around 99 were female, and the mean age was about 69 years. The cohort was made up of 200 to 250 treatment-naive NSCLC patients whose localized lung tumors had been resected.

What the research found in general, with its limitations: The highest T cell clonality was observed in uninvolved tumor-adjacent lung, where clonality exceeded that of tumor, suggesting that antigenic responses were more focused in uninvolved tumor-adjacent lung. A median of 57 of the top 100 tumor clones turned up in the paired uninvolved adjacent lung, and 25 to 35 of those clones also ranked among the top 100 of that same adjacent lung. Higher blood T cell density associated with longer overall survival, while higher adjacent-lung clonality associated with shorter survival. Because the study design was exploratory, TCR variables were selected using unadjusted p-values without false-discovery rate correction. Because multi-region tumor sequencing was not performed, intratumor heterogeneity could not be ruled out.

Per the germline V gene, MRHNA is the CDR1 and SNTAGT is the CDR2. V is trimmed back by 6 bases and J by 5 bases, and the junction contains 6 bases that no gene match accounts for. From the cysteine through the phenylalanine, the CDR3 covers 15 amino acids. Only CDR3 DNA is held: 45 bases, read in frame from base 1. Concerning this clone: Its antigen target is currently unknown. No much larger clone is present one base from it, and per-base qualities are unavailable.

At diagnosis, tumor, uninvolved tumor-adjacent lung and peripheral blood were collected and then preserved as a mix of FFPE and fresh-frozen material. For TCR repertoire profiling, the blood samples were analyzed as peripheral blood mononuclear cells. The immunoSEQ Assay was used to sequence TCR beta CDR3 regions from DNA. The original methods were these. To compute T cell density, TCR beta template counts were normalized to usable DNA, which was estimated by amplifying housekeeping genes. Richness was estimated with the preseqR package, extrapolating to 400,000 templates for PBMC samples and 120,000 templates for tissue samples. Clonality was defined by subtracting Pielou's evenness from one. Differential abundance testing on productive amino-acid clonotypes, with a minimum total count of 5 and an alpha of 0.1, was used to identify tissue-enriched TCRs. The Jaccard Index and the Morisita Overlap Index were used to measure how much the repertoires overlapped between compartments. GLIPH grouped TCR beta CDR3s together with public tetramer-defined viral CDR3s, and a viral motif had to include at least three viral sequences and show V-gene enrichment. TCRdb took over this immuneACCESS table, retaining in-frame rearrangements with V and J assigned. Such tables are incomplete; in checked studies, under half of the missing clones stem from an unresolved V gene, and the remainder is unexplained. The V and J calls and clone size come from that table; D and trimming were worked out from the DNA. The sample records 20,000 or so clones, over 85% of which are singletons. 5.5% to 8% of the sample belongs to the ten largest clones.

The TCR sequence derives from a male donor aged 60 or older with stage I squamous cell lung carcinoma. This chain joins TRBV6-4 to TRBJ2-3; TRBD2 fits 12 bases in the junction. Sample: peripheral blood, taken before any cancer treatment. The sequenced DNA: TGTGCCAGCAGCCTGACTAGCGGGGGAGGAGATACGCAGTATTTT. This encodes CASSLTSGGGDTQYF.